What follows is one T cell receptor (beta chain) and its context. The antigen it recognizes is unknown. Per-nucleotide qualities are absent, and no much larger clonotype sits a single base away. The cohort comprised some 700 healthy bone marrow donors. At the time of sampling, all cohort members were nominally healthy, though unrecorded immune exposures were likely present. The donor tested CMV seropositive, placing the donor among the 290 or so seropositive members of the cohort. A peripheral blood sample was provided by each donor, and peripheral blood mononuclear cells were used for TCR beta sequencing. Genomic DNA extraction from the blood cell samples was performed with the Qiagen DNeasy Blood Extraction Kit. This specimen belongs to a study of cytomegalovirus exposure and HLA in healthy donors (dated by TCRdb to about 2017). A note on the overall study: In an earlier analysis of some 550 of the donors, 250 to 350 Gb of sequence data and 90 million to 120 million unique TCR beta sequences from roughly 200 million T cells were reported. A separate validation cohort of approximately 130 different subjects was used in addition to the approximately 610-subject first cohort. An earlier analysis of roughly 600 of the donors used high-throughput TCR beta sequencing to judge whether each TCR beta V gene segment behaved as functional or pseudogenic. Across approximately 400 genotyped donors of the cohort, an average of about 240,000 unique TCR beta nucleotide sequences per donor were sequenced, and roughly 20% of those sequences were non-productive. The study used immunosequencing to profile the T cell repertoires of some 600 subjects and linked those repertoires to cytomegalovirus serostatus. The study aimed to test whether cataloging public T cell receptors could reveal signatures of past pathogen exposure. Typing coverage varied by locus: about 620-640 donors for A, B, C, DRB1 and DQB1; about 520 for DQA1; around 570 for DPA1; 450 to 480 for DPB1. An early release covering 550 to 700 HLA-typed donors comprised about 300 gigabases of sequencing data and about 90 million unique TCR sequences. Every discovery cohort repertoire had been produced on one sequencing platform. The later analysis used no new phenotypic data to find candidate immune exposures, relying instead on TCR beta sequences and their occurrence across donors. Donor age, sex, ethnicity and CMV serostatus were compiled alongside the repertoire data. Roughly five DR-DQ haplotypes were handled as single units for association and clustering, since linkage in the cohort was strong. HLA typing covered class I and class II loci at four-digit resolution. The study combined high-throughput TCR immunosequencing, statistical association of individual TCRs with disease status, and machine learning to predict cytomegalovirus infection status. Of the 300 to 500 genotyped donors, 65% to 90% were placed in the genetic ancestry cluster associated with self-reported Caucasian donors. In a later genetic analysis, genome-wide SNP genotypes for about 65% of the 666 donors were used, and that subset was treated as a discovery cohort. A later analysis re-analyzed previously published TCR beta repertoires from 650 to 800 donors and added high-resolution HLA genotyping to study TCR occurrence patterns.

Study-wide findings and limitations: In both the original and validation cohorts, the classifier was reported to diagnose cytomegalovirus status with high specificity and sensitivity. HLA typing was unavailable for some donors at each locus, so association tests used only the typed subset. Three of the identified cytomegalovirus-associated TCR beta chains were confirmed in vitro to be specific for cytomegalovirus antigens. In the study, 150 to 200 TCR beta chains were listed as associated with cytomegalovirus. According to a later analysis, parvovirus B19, influenza, CMV and Epstein-Barr virus appeared linked to several top co-occurrence clusters. In a later analysis, 15,000 to 20,000 TCR beta sequences were associated with specific HLA alleles at a false discovery rate of 0.05. According to the authors, the approach could potentially be generalized to other disease states and immunological phenotypes. Some IMGT-functional V segments, including TRBV6-2 and TRBV6-3, could not be distinguished by the 87-base-pair reads and were therefore excluded. Compared with equally common non-associated chains, HLA-associated TCR beta chains in a later analysis were more clonally expanded and had lower generation probabilities. In a later analysis, the rate of TCR association differed among HLA loci, with DRB1 alleles having the most associated TCRs and HLA-C alleles having the fewest. Linkage disequilibrium might explain the correlated functional status among segregating V segments, but an unknown experimental factor could not be excluded. In an earlier analysis of some 640 of the donors, most TCR beta V segments were observed in productive rearrangements about 90% or about 30% of the time, broadly matching IMGT annotations. When HLA alleles, especially DR and DQ, strongly co-occurred, TCR associations were difficult to assign to individual alleles. The cohort was sequenced for TCR beta chains only, and without alpha or paired-chain data the features that could be detected were limited. Sequencing depth was assumed to be roughly uniform across donors in the presence/absence analyses, though that assumption may not hold. A group of highly shared sequence variants was considered likely to be a technical artifact of the sequencing pipeline. Because counts were too low, under 20 rarely observed V segments, including chromosome 9 orphons, were left out of the earlier analysis of roughly 600 of the donors. According to a later analysis, most CMV-associated TCR beta chains appeared to be HLA-restricted, and the HLA associations seemed to be driven largely by CMV exposure. A further reported finding was that TCR beta sequences accurately predicted the HLA-A and HLA-B alleles for most subjects in the first cohort. In a later genetic analysis, a missense DCLRE1C variant was associated with V-gene and J-gene trimming of TCR beta chains, and the association was replicated in an independent cohort. Most TCR sequences were seen in very few donors, while some public TCRs were found in many individuals. Compared with the roughly 600-donor mean, donors in an Asian-associated ancestry cluster had fewer N-insertions in productive TCRs, according to a later genetic analysis. For the cohort, immune exposure information was limited to CMV serostatus.

V and J are truncated by 6 bases and 1 base respectively, leaving an intervening sequence of 10 bases. From its cysteine to its phenylalanine, the CDR3 spans 14 amino acids. The only DNA kept is the CDR3, 42 bases in frame from the first base. The receptor library was made with the immunoSEQ multiplex PCR assay. For the multiplex PCR, a mixture combining 60 forward primers for TCR Vbeta segments and 13 reverse primers for TCR Jbeta segments was used. Amplification of the CDR3 region of rearranged TCR beta genes was performed with a multiplex PCR assay on genomic DNA. The Illumina HiSeq System was used to sequence the amplified TCR beta libraries as 87-base-pair reads. Under the source paper's analysis protocol: In a later analysis, 77 million or so unique TCR beta chains were counted across the roughly 610 repertoires, and about 10 million of these chains were shared by at least two donors. Raw reads were error-corrected and collapsed into unique sequences by a nearest-neighbor algorithm in which closely related sequences were merged to remove PCR and sequencing errors. Alignment of CDR3 sequences to IMGT reference sequences was used to assign V, D and J gene segments. For a sequence to be retained, a match of at least six nucleotides to both a V gene segment and a J gene segment was required. Rearrangements were called productive when the CDR3 lacked stop codons and stayed in frame with V and J; all others were non-productive. CDR3 was defined by IMGT convention, running from the second conserved V-encoded cysteine to the conserved J-encoded phenylalanine. The earlier analysis of 587 of the donors excluded sequences that lacked an unambiguous match to a single V gene segment. In an earlier analysis of approximately 610 of the donors, V segments were called functional above 56.7% productive rearrangements and were called segregating when the between-donor standard deviation exceeded 5%. A statistical classification framework was built to diagnose cytomegalovirus status from the catalog of TCR beta chain sequences. A later analysis assigned V and J genes by comparing TCR nucleotide sequences with IMGT/GENE-DB human TR gene sequences. The TCRdist pipeline was used in a later analysis to assign CDR3 sequences and most-parsimonious VDJ recombination scenarios. In a later analysis, each TCR beta chain was defined by its CDR3 amino acid sequence together with its V-gene family, and reads without a unique V-gene family were excluded. As a way to deal with suspected cross-contamination and a sequencing artifact, a later analysis dropped nearly 600 nucleotide sequences that were highly shared and had low generation probability. For each public chain, a later analysis derived a clonal expansion index from normalized ranks of inferred template counts within each repertoire. Generation probabilities in a later analysis came from a VDJ recombination model fitted to out-of-frame rearrangements, and those results were checked against IGoR. In a later analysis, TCR-TCR, TCR-HLA and TCR-CMV co-occurrence was scored with hypergeometric tests, and a repertoire-size bias correction was applied to TCR pairs. To estimate false discovery rates, a later analysis permuted the HLA or CMV assignments 20 times. In a later analysis, co-occurring TCRs were grouped using DBSCAN, with TCRdist sequence similarity added in when clustering inside HLA-allele-positive subsets. For co-occurrence clustering, repertoires with fewer than 30,000 or more than 120,000 public chains were excluded, along with five repertoires with anomalous nucleotide sharing. TCRdb carries this immuneACCESS record with in-frame sequences only. Its versions omit some clonotypes, under half of them owing to an unresolved V gene in the studies checked, with the rest unexplained. V and J calls and clone size come straight from that table; D and trimming were deduced from the DNA. The sample table records roughly 200,000 clones; 75% to 85% of these occur just once. The ten largest make up less than 3.5% of the sample.

The chain employs TRBV23-1 and TRBJ1-5; the D gene is perhaps TRBD1, from 6 matching bases. TRBV23-1 is labeled an ORF, and its function is uncertain. This TCR was sampled from a woman between 55 and 75 years old in good health and CMV-seropositive. The material sequenced was PBMCs. The sequenced DNA: TGCGCCAGCAGGGACAGACTGAGCAATCAGCCCCAGCATTTT. The encoded protein is CASRDRLSNQPQHF.